This is a list of T cell receptor beta chains from one sample in a study of blood T cell repertoires in COVID-19. Sequenced by immunoSEQ multiplex PCR; TCRdb stores in-frame clones only, minus some. The repertoire consists of 260,000 or so clones, with over 75% occurring once and the leading ten covering around 9.1%. The sequencing sample was made of peripheral blood. These receptors were obtained from a human donor in a cohort sampled during active COVID-19. The CDR3 runs from the conserved cysteine through the conserved F or W. The order of the fields is D gene, V gene, J gene, clone size, CDR3 protein, CDR3 DNA. A D gene is named only where the DNA matches it firmly. Size tells how often a clone was seen (once, few, many) or the class of an expanded clone, and some rows leave it out.

d_gene: TRBD1; v_gene: TRBV7-9; j_gene: TRBJ1-2; abundance: few; CDR3aa: CASSLEPGGEGYTF; CDR3nt: TGTGCCAGCAGCTTAGAGCCAGGGGGTGAAGGCTACACCTTC
d_gene: NA; v_gene: TRBV5-4; j_gene: TRBJ1-2; abundance: NA; CDR3aa: CASSFKGLNYGYTF; CDR3nt: TGTGCCAGCAGCTTTAAGGGACTGAACTATGGCTACACCTTC
d_gene: NA; v_gene: TRBV28; j_gene: TRBJ2-3; abundance: few; CDR3aa: CASSSPQGLLTDTQYF; CDR3nt: TGTGCCAGCAGTTCACCACAGGGCCTGCTTACAGATACGCAGTATTTT
d_gene: TRBD1; v_gene: TRBV5-8; j_gene: TRBJ2-1; abundance: few; CDR3aa: CASSLRGQGAGEQFF; CDR3nt: TGTGCCAGCAGCTTGCGAGGACAGGGGGCAGGTGAGCAGTTCTTC
d_gene: NA; v_gene: TRBV4-1; j_gene: TRBJ2-1; abundance: NA; CDR3aa: CASSQTGVIHEQFF; CDR3nt: TGCGCCAGCAGCCAAACGGGAGTTATCCATGAGCAGTTCTTC
d_gene: NA; v_gene: TRBV5-1; j_gene: TRBJ2-3; abundance: NA; CDR3aa: CASSGGGAPSTDTQYF; CDR3nt: TGCGCCAGCAGCGGAGGGGGGGCCCCTAGCACAGATACGCAGTATTTT
d_gene: TRBD1; v_gene: TRBV7-6; j_gene: TRBJ2-2; abundance: NA; CDR3aa: CASSSDRALTGGELFF; CDR3nt: TGTGCCAGCAGCTCAGACAGGGCCTTGACAGGCGGGGAGCTGTTTTTT
d_gene: TRBD1; v_gene: TRBV6-1; j_gene: TRBJ2-5; abundance: NA; CDR3aa: CASSEAAGGVSQYF; CDR3nt: TGTGCCAGCAGTGAAGCGGCAGGGGGCGTGTCCCAGTACTTC
d_gene: TRBD2; v_gene: TRBV27; j_gene: TRBJ2-4; abundance: NA; CDR3aa: CASSLLGEGAKNIQYF; CDR3nt: TGTGCCAGCAGTTTATTGGGGGAGGGAGCCAAAAACATTCAGTACTTC
d_gene: NA; v_gene: TRBV11-2; j_gene: TRBJ1-1; abundance: NA; CDR3aa: CASTLTGFEAFF; CDR3nt: TGTGCCAGCACCTTAACAGGGTTTGAAGCTTTCTTT
d_gene: TRBD1; v_gene: TRBV5-4; j_gene: TRBJ2-3; abundance: NA; CDR3aa: CASSLRQGPDTQYF; CDR3nt: TGTGCCAGCAGCTTGCGACAGGGCCCAGATACGCAGTATTTT
d_gene: NA; v_gene: TRBV3-1/TRBV3-2; j_gene: TRBJ2-6; abundance: NA; CDR3aa: CASSQGAGSNSGANVLTF; CDR3nt: TGTGCCAGCAGCCAAGGAGCCGGGTCGAACTCTGGGGCCAACGTCCTGACTTTC
d_gene: TRBD2; v_gene: TRBV9; j_gene: TRBJ2-5; abundance: once; CDR3aa: CASSAGLAVETQYF; CDR3nt: TGTGCCAGCAGCGCCGGACTAGCGGTAGAGACCCAGTACTTC
d_gene: NA; v_gene: TRBV7-8; j_gene: TRBJ2-7; abundance: NA; CDR3aa: CASSLSWTAGYEQYF; CDR3nt: TGTGCCAGCAGCTTAAGTTGGACAGCTGGCTACGAGCAGTACTTC
d_gene: NA; v_gene: TRBV18; j_gene: TRBJ1-5; abundance: NA; CDR3aa: CASSRDAGDQPQHF; CDR3nt: TGTGCCAGCTCCAGGGACGCGGGGGATCAGCCCCAGCATTTT
d_gene: NA; v_gene: TRBV3-1/TRBV3-2; j_gene: TRBJ1-6; abundance: NA; CDR3aa: CASSQTGGRVGSPLHF; CDR3nt: TGTGCCAGCAGCCAAACAGGTGGCAGGGTTGGATCACCCCTCCACTTT
d_gene: TRBD2; v_gene: TRBV7-2; j_gene: TRBJ2-4; abundance: NA; CDR3aa: CASSSRTSGVAKNIQYF; CDR3nt: TGTGCCAGCAGCTCGCGGACTAGCGGGGTAGCCAAAAACATTCAGTACTTC
d_gene: TRBD1; v_gene: TRBV5-1; j_gene: TRBJ2-2; abundance: NA; CDR3aa: CASSRQGGNTGELFF; CDR3nt: TGCGCCAGCAGCAGACAGGGGGGTAACACCGGGGAGCTGTTTTTT
d_gene: TRBD2; v_gene: TRBV4-2; j_gene: TRBJ2-3; abundance: NA; CDR3aa: CASSQPRGGPTDTQYF; CDR3nt: TGTGCCAGCAGCCAACCACGGGGGGGGCCCACAGATACGCAGTATTTT
d_gene: NA; v_gene: TRBV18; j_gene: TRBJ2-2; abundance: once; CDR3aa: CASSLALKGNTGELFF; CDR3nt: TGTGCCAGCTCACTAGCGCTAAAGGGGAACACCGGGGAGCTGTTTTTT
d_gene: NA; v_gene: TRBV6-6; j_gene: TRBJ1-1; abundance: few; CDR3aa: CASSYFGAFGEAFF; CDR3nt: TGTGCCAGCAGTTACTTTGGGGCGTTTGGTGAAGCTTTCTTT
d_gene: NA; v_gene: TRBV3-1/TRBV3-2; j_gene: TRBJ1-2; abundance: NA; CDR3aa: CASSHGEVYYGYTF; CDR3nt: TGTGCCAGCAGCCACGGGGAGGTATACTATGGCTACACCTTC
d_gene: NA; v_gene: TRBV28; j_gene: TRBJ1-1; abundance: once; CDR3aa: CASSPTGLNTEAFF; CDR3nt: TGTGCCAGCAGTCCCACGGGGTTGAACACTGAAGCTTTCTTT
d_gene: NA; v_gene: TRBV9; j_gene: TRBJ2-7; abundance: NA; CDR3aa: CASSATGTRYEQYF; CDR3nt: TGTGCCAGCAGCGCCACAGGGACCAGGTACGAGCAGTACTTC
d_gene: NA; v_gene: TRBV14; j_gene: TRBJ1-6; abundance: once; CDR3aa: CASSRGGNSPLHF; CDR3nt: TGTGCCAGCAGCCGGGGGGGGAATTCACCCCTCCACTTT
d_gene: NA; v_gene: TRBV19; j_gene: TRBJ1-5; abundance: NA; CDR3aa: CASSPYGGGNQPQHF; CDR3nt: TGTGCCAGTAGTCCTTATGGAGGGGGCAATCAGCCCCAGCATTTT
d_gene: NA; v_gene: TRBV19; j_gene: TRBJ2-4; abundance: NA; CDR3aa: CASTLSQVAKNIQYF; CDR3nt: TGTGCCAGTACCCTTTCACAGGTAGCCAAAAACATTCAGTACTTC
d_gene: NA; v_gene: TRBV6-5; j_gene: TRBJ2-7; abundance: once; CDR3aa: CASSYSWGGGYEQYF; CDR3nt: TGTGCCAGCAGTTACTCGTGGGGGGGCGGATACGAGCAGTACTTC
d_gene: TRBD1; v_gene: TRBV15; j_gene: TRBJ2-5; abundance: few; CDR3aa: CATSTSYFQDREEKILEETQYF; CDR3nt: TGTGCCACCAGCACCAGCTATTTCCAGGACAGGGAGGAAAAGATACTCGAAGAGACCCAGTACTTC
d_gene: TRBD1; v_gene: TRBV28; j_gene: TRBJ2-2; abundance: NA; CDR3aa: CASSSQTGPGELFF; CDR3nt: TGTGCCAGCAGTTCCCAGACAGGGCCCGGGGAGCTGTTTTTT
d_gene: NA; v_gene: TRBV11-1; j_gene: TRBJ1-4; abundance: NA; CDR3aa: CASSKDRNNEKLFF; CDR3nt: TGTGCCAGCAGCAAAGACAGAAATAATGAAAAACTGTTTTTT
d_gene: NA; v_gene: TRBV7-9; j_gene: TRBJ1-1; abundance: NA; CDR3aa: CASSTRGKFGMNTEAFF; CDR3nt: TGTGCCAGCAGCACAAGGGGGAAATTCGGAATGAACACTGAAGCTTTCTTT
d_gene: NA; v_gene: TRBV15; j_gene: TRBJ2-2; abundance: NA; CDR3aa: CATSREGLAYNTGELFF; CDR3nt: TGTGCCACCAGCAGAGAAGGGCTAGCGTATAACACCGGGGAGCTGTTTTTT
d_gene: NA; v_gene: TRBV27; j_gene: TRBJ1-1; abundance: NA; CDR3aa: CASSLLRMNTEAFF; CDR3nt: TGTGCCAGCAGTTTATTGCGGATGAACACTGAAGCTTTCTTT
d_gene: TRBD1; v_gene: TRBV7-9; j_gene: TRBJ1-2; abundance: NA; CDR3aa: CASSSTGTGSGYTF; CDR3nt: TGTGCCAGCAGCTCCACCGGGACAGGGAGTGGCTACACCTTC
d_gene: NA; v_gene: TRBV2; j_gene: TRBJ1-1; abundance: NA; CDR3aa: CASSQGSWVNTEAFF; CDR3nt: TGTGCCAGCAGTCAGGGCTCCTGGGTGAACACTGAAGCTTTCTTT
d_gene: NA; v_gene: TRBV5-1; j_gene: TRBJ1-6; abundance: NA; CDR3aa: CASSLEPLYDNSPLHF; CDR3nt: TGCGCCAGCAGCTTGGAACCCCTCTACGATAATTCACCCCTCCACTTT
d_gene: NA; v_gene: TRBV18; j_gene: TRBJ1-4; abundance: NA; CDR3aa: CASSPGRGNEKLFF; CDR3nt: TGTGCCAGCTCACCGGGGAGGGGAAACGAAAAACTGTTTTTT
d_gene: TRBD1; v_gene: TRBV7-9; j_gene: TRBJ1-2; abundance: NA; CDR3aa: CASSLQAGTETGYTF; CDR3nt: TGTGCCAGCAGCCTACAAGCCGGGACAGAGACTGGCTACACCTTC
d_gene: TRBD1; v_gene: TRBV7-9; j_gene: TRBJ1-2; abundance: once; CDR3aa: CASSFSRQGSIYGYTF; CDR3nt: TGTGCCAGCAGCTTTAGTCGACAGGGGAGTATCTATGGCTACACCTTC
d_gene: NA; v_gene: TRBV19; j_gene: TRBJ2-4; abundance: NA; CDR3aa: CASLSPGDKNIQYF; CDR3nt: TGTGCCAGTCTTAGTCCAGGGGACAAAAACATTCAGTACTTC
d_gene: NA; v_gene: TRBV10-1; j_gene: TRBJ1-3; abundance: NA; CDR3aa: CASSDSGTGNTIYF; CDR3nt: TGCGCCAGCAGTGATTCCGGGACTGGAAACACCATATATTTT
d_gene: NA; v_gene: TRBV2; j_gene: TRBJ1-1; abundance: NA; CDR3aa: CASSLTVNTEAFF; CDR3nt: TGTGCCAGCAGCTTGACAGTAAACACTGAAGCTTTCTTT
d_gene: TRBD1; v_gene: TRBV3-1/TRBV3-2; j_gene: TRBJ1-2; abundance: NA; CDR3aa: CASSHSQGAQGYTF; CDR3nt: TGTGCCAGCAGCCACTCACAGGGGGCGCAGGGCTACACCTTC
d_gene: NA; v_gene: TRBV19; j_gene: TRBJ1-2; abundance: NA; CDR3aa: CASTLGRGHYGYTF; CDR3nt: TGTGCCAGTACTCTAGGGCGGGGCCACTATGGCTACACCTTC
d_gene: NA; v_gene: TRBV14; j_gene: TRBJ2-5; abundance: NA; CDR3aa: CASSQPGVGETQYF; CDR3nt: TGTGCCAGCAGCCAGCCCGGGGTGGGGGAGACCCAGTACTTC
d_gene: TRBD1; v_gene: TRBV28; j_gene: TRBJ1-6; abundance: NA; CDR3aa: CASSLGTGYSPLHF; CDR3nt: TGTGCCAGCAGTTTAGGGACAGGGTATTCACCCCTCCACTTT
d_gene: NA; v_gene: TRBV5-1; j_gene: TRBJ1-1; abundance: NA; CDR3aa: CASSSSQGSTEAFF; CDR3nt: TGCGCCAGCAGCTCTTCCCAGGGGTCCACTGAAGCTTTCTTT
d_gene: TRBD1; v_gene: TRBV5-8; j_gene: TRBJ1-3; abundance: NA; CDR3aa: CASRNTGGGNTIYF; CDR3nt: TGTGCCAGCAGAAACACAGGGGGCGGAAACACCATATATTTT
d_gene: NA; v_gene: TRBV15; j_gene: TRBJ2-3; abundance: NA; CDR3aa: CATRTRALTDTQYF; CDR3nt: TGTGCCACCAGGACCAGGGCCCTCACAGATACGCAGTATTTT
d_gene: TRBD1; v_gene: TRBV5-4; j_gene: TRBJ1-2; abundance: NA; CDR3aa: CASSLVGTAGGYTF; CDR3nt: TGTGCCAGCAGCTTGGTTGGGACAGCCGGTGGCTACACCTTC
d_gene: NA; v_gene: TRBV11-2; j_gene: TRBJ1-4; abundance: once; CDR3aa: CASSFLGGKLFF; CDR3nt: TGTGCCAGCAGCTTTCTCGGGGGAAAACTGTTTTTT
d_gene: TRBD2; v_gene: TRBV2; j_gene: TRBJ2-4; abundance: once; CDR3aa: CASSDASGKNIQYF; CDR3nt: TGTGCCAGCAGTGACGCTAGCGGTAAAAACATTCAGTACTTC
d_gene: TRBD2; v_gene: TRBV6-4; j_gene: TRBJ2-2; abundance: once; CDR3aa: CASSDPNRTTSGGACTGELFF; CDR3nt: TGTGCCAGCAGTGACCCGAACCGAACGACTAGCGGGGGGGCGTGCACCGGGGAGCTGTTTTTT